This is a list of T cell receptor beta chains from one sample in a study of spatial heterogeneity in lung cancer. TCRdb redid the calling of the 5' RACE reads with MiXCR, one entry per CDR3 protein. Of about 80,000 distinct CDR3 sequences listed, around 7.8% are singletons. The sequenced sample was PBMCs, obtained at surgery. These receptors were taken from a male donor with early-stage non-small cell lung cancer. The CDR3 runs from the conserved cysteine through the conserved F or W. A D gene is named only where the DNA matches it firmly. Clone sizes are given selectively: once, few, many, or a class where the clone is expanded.

J: TRBJ1-2
D: NA
V: TRBV4-3
size: many
CDR3: CASSQDRGYPIYGYTF
DNA: TGCGCCAGCAGCCAAGATCGGGGCTATCCCATCTATGGCTACACCTTC

J: TRBJ1-1
D: NA
V: TRBV6-2/TRBV6-3
size: many
CDR3: CASSYVGVNTEAFF
DNA: TGTGCCAGCAGTTATGTAGGAGTGAACACTGAAGCTTTCTTT

J: TRBJ2-3
D: NA
V: TRBV10-3
size: many
CDR3: CAITAGAAADTQYF
DNA: TGTGCCATCACGGCAGGGGCGGCCGCAGATACGCAGTATTTT

J: TRBJ1-1
D: TRBD1
V: TRBV30
size: few
CDR3: CAWRESGTGGPEAFF
DNA: TGTGCCTGGAGGGAATCCGGGACAGGGGGCCCTGAAGCTTTCTTT

J: TRBJ2-7
D: TRBD1
V: TRBV10-3
size: few
CDR3: CAISVETGVYEQYF
DNA: TGTGCCATCAGTGTAGAAACAGGGGTCTACGAGCAGTACTTC

J: TRBJ2-3
D: NA
V: TRBV11-3
size: NA
CDR3: CASSLGRVTDTQYF
DNA: TGTGCCAGCAGCTTAGGCCGAGTCACAGATACGCAGTATTTT

J: TRBJ1-1
D: NA
V: TRBV5-1
size: few
CDR3: CASSSQGPGTEAFF
DNA: TGCGCCAGCAGCTCACAGGGCCCGGGCACTGAAGCTTTCTTT

J: TRBJ1-5
D: TRBD1
V: TRBV5-1
size: NA
CDR3: CASSQGVESNQPQHF
DNA: TGCGCCAGCAGCCAGGGGGTAGAAAGCAATCAGCCCCAGCATTTT

J: TRBJ2-7
D: TRBD2
V: TRBV30
size: NA
CDR3: CAWSVGGGSYEQYF
DNA: TGTGCCTGGAGTGTAGGCGGGGGGTCCTACGAGCAGTACTTC

J: TRBJ2-3
D: NA
V: TRBV29-1
size: few
CDR3: CSVEYGGTDTQYF
DNA: TGCAGCGTTGAGTACGGGGGTACAGATACGCAGTATTTT

J: TRBJ2-2
D: TRBD2
V: TRBV6-1
size: NA
CDR3: CAIRGTSPFGGELFF
DNA: TGTGCCATCCGCGGGACTAGCCCCTTCGGGGGGGAGCTGTTTTTT

J: TRBJ2-5
D: NA
V: TRBV6-5
size: NA
CDR3: CASSYSMTQLETQYF
DNA: TGTGCCAGCAGTTACTCGATGACACAGTTAGAGACCCAGTACTTC

J: TRBJ1-1
D: NA
V: TRBV29-1
size: many
CDR3: CSVYTRRETEAFF
DNA: TGCAGCGTCTATACTCGCAGGGAGACTGAAGCTTTCTTT

J: TRBJ1-1
D: TRBD1
V: TRBV18
size: few
CDR3: CASSPGQGSTEAFF
DNA: TGTGCCAGCTCACCAGGACAGGGGTCGACTGAAGCTTTCTTT

J: TRBJ1-5
D: NA
V: TRBV6-5
size: NA
CDR3: CASKVRPDYQPQHF
DNA: TGTGCCAGCAAGGTCCGGCCAGACTATCAGCCCCAGCATTTT

J: TRBJ2-7
D: NA
V: TRBV4-1
size: many
CDR3: CASSQGERFSYEQYF
DNA: TGCGCCAGCAGCCAGGGGGAGCGTTTCTCCTACGAGCAGTACTTC

J: TRBJ2-7
D: NA
V: TRBV5-4
size: few
CDR3: CASSTGGGGYEQYF
DNA: TGTGCCAGCAGCACTGGAGGAGGGGGCTACGAGCAGTACTTC

J: TRBJ1-5
D: TRBD1
V: TRBV20-1
size: many
CDR3: CSAAGTGGVGNQPQHF
DNA: TGCAGTGCTGCCGGGACAGGGGGCGTGGGCAATCAGCCCCAGCATTTT

J: TRBJ2-3
D: NA
V: TRBV19
size: many
CDR3: CASSMGHRTDTQYF
DNA: TGTGCCAGTAGTATGGGCCATCGCACAGATACGCAGTATTTT

J: TRBJ1-1
D: NA
V: TRBV29-1
size: many
CDR3: CSVCWGADTEAFF
DNA: TGCAGCGTATGCTGGGGGGCGGACACTGAAGCTTTCTTT

J: TRBJ2-7
D: TRBD1
V: TRBV10-3
size: many
CDR3: CAISATQGASRNEQYF
DNA: TGTGCCATCAGTGCGACACAGGGGGCATCTAGGAACGAGCAGTACTTC

J: TRBJ2-5
D: NA
V: TRBV7-2
size: NA
CDR3: CASSLAGRGGETQYF
DNA: TGTGCCAGCAGCTTAGCCGGGCGGGGAGGTGAGACCCAGTACTTC

J: TRBJ2-3
D: NA
V: TRBV24-1
size: NA
CDR3: CATSDRSTDTQYF
DNA: TGTGCCACCAGTGACAGATCCACAGATACGCAGTATTTT

J: TRBJ1-1
D: NA
V: TRBV5-1
size: many
CDR3: CASSEPAANTEAFF
DNA: TGCGCCAGCAGCGAGCCGGCGGCGAACACTGAAGCTTTCTTT

J: TRBJ1-5
D: TRBD1
V: TRBV20-1
size: many
CDR3: CSARDRRTGVNQPQHF
DNA: TGCAGTGCTAGAGATCGGCGGACAGGGGTGAATCAGCCCCAGCATTTT

J: TRBJ2-3
D: NA
V: TRBV20-1
size: NA
CDR3: CSAERLSTDTQYF
DNA: TGCAGTGCGGAGAGACTAAGCACAGATACGCAGTATTTT

J: TRBJ1-1
D: NA
V: TRBV28
size: NA
CDR3: CASSLGGQGNTEAFF
DNA: TGTGCCAGCAGTTTAGGTGGCCAGGGGAACACTGAAGCTTTCTTT

J: TRBJ2-1
D: NA
V: TRBV5-1
size: NA
CDR3: CASSLVGDASYNEQFF
DNA: TGCGCCAGCAGCTTAGTTGGAGACGCCTCCTACAATGAGCAGTTCTTC

J: TRBJ2-3
D: NA
V: TRBV19
size: few
CDR3: CASSIRPTDTQYF
DNA: TGTGCCAGTAGTATAAGGCCCACAGATACGCAGTATTTT

J: TRBJ2-7
D: NA
V: TRBV29-1
size: once
CDR3: CSVEQNYEQYF
DNA: TGCAGCGTTGAACAAAACTACGAGCAGTACTTC

J: TRBJ1-1
D: NA
V: TRBV20-1
size: many
CDR3: CSAPRAGAVNTEAFF
DNA: TGCAGTGCCCCTCGAGCGGGGGCGGTGAACACTGAAGCTTTCTTT

J: TRBJ2-7
D: NA
V: TRBV5-1
size: many
CDR3: CASSSDYSYEQYF
DNA: TGCGCCAGCAGCTCGGACTATTCCTACGAGCAGTACTTC

J: TRBJ2-3
D: NA
V: TRBV24-1
size: few
CDR3: CATSDLRDTNTQYF
DNA: TGTGCCACCAGTGATTTGCGCGACACAAATACGCAGTATTTT

J: TRBJ2-1
D: TRBD1
V: TRBV29-1
size: many
CDR3: CSFDGRTGVLNEQFF
DNA: TGCAGCTTTGACGGCAGGACAGGGGTCCTCAATGAGCAGTTCTTC

J: TRBJ1-6
D: NA
V: TRBV2
size: few
CDR3: CASSGSLDSPLHF
DNA: TGTGCCAGCAGTGGTAGCTTGGATTCACCCCTCCACTTT

J: TRBJ2-7
D: TRBD2
V: TRBV10-3
size: few
CDR3: CAISQWTSGRSGDEQYF
DNA: TGTGCCATCAGCCAATGGACTAGCGGGAGGTCGGGTGACGAGCAGTACTTC

J: TRBJ2-6
D: NA
V: TRBV20-1
size: many
CDR3: CSASGRGNPSGANVLTF
DNA: TGCAGTGCTAGTGGAAGGGGCAACCCGTCTGGGGCCAACGTCCTGACTTTC

J: TRBJ2-7
D: TRBD2
V: TRBV20-1
size: few
CDR3: CSAQTQGLAYEQYF
DNA: TGCAGTGCCCAGACGCAGGGACTAGCCTACGAGCAGTACTTC

J: TRBJ1-5
D: NA
V: TRBV6-1
size: many
CDR3: CASEGGQGSQPQHF
DNA: TGTGCCAGCGAGGGTGGCCAGGGAAGTCAGCCCCAGCATTTT

J: TRBJ2-1
D: TRBD2
V: TRBV11-2
size: many
CDR3: CASSSWGGGLAGHSYNEQFF
DNA: TGTGCCAGCAGCTCCTGGGGAGGGGGACTAGCGGGCCACTCCTACAATGAGCAGTTCTTC

J: TRBJ2-5
D: TRBD1
V: TRBV5-1
size: many
CDR3: CASSLEGQGLRTQYF
DNA: TGCGCCAGCAGCTTGGAGGGACAGGGCCTAAGGACCCAGTACTTC

J: TRBJ2-3
D: NA
V: TRBV5-1
size: few
CDR3: CASSPRRWGTDTQYF
DNA: TGCGCCAGCAGCCCGCGGAGGTGGGGCACAGATACGCAGTATTTT

J: TRBJ2-7
D: TRBD2
V: TRBV20-1
size: many
CDR3: CSARSSGPYEQYF
DNA: TGCAGTGCTAGATCTAGCGGGCCCTACGAGCAGTACTTC

J: TRBJ2-2
D: NA
V: TRBV7-6
size: NA
CDR3: CASRSGLANTGELFF
DNA: TGTGCCAGCAGATCGGGACTGGCTAACACCGGGGAGCTGTTTTTT

J: TRBJ2-5
D: TRBD2
V: TRBV11-2
size: many
CDR3: CASSLVGLAGGQETQYF
DNA: TGTGCCAGCAGCTTAGTTGGGCTAGCGGGAGGCCAAGAGACCCAGTACTTC

J: TRBJ2-3
D: NA
V: TRBV29-1
size: many
CDR3: CSVDFRAISTDTQYF
DNA: TGCAGCGTTGACTTCAGGGCGATTAGCACAGATACGCAGTATTTT

J: TRBJ1-5
D: NA
V: TRBV6-5
size: many
CDR3: CASSYTLGQPQHF
DNA: TGTGCCAGCAGTTACACGCTAGGGCAGCCCCAGCATTTT

J: TRBJ2-1
D: NA
V: TRBV6-1
size: many
CDR3: CASSSASGSYNEQFF
DNA: TGTGCCAGCAGCTCGGCGTCGGGCTCCTACAATGAGCAGTTCTTC

J: TRBJ2-7
D: TRBD2
V: TRBV27
size: many
CDR3: CASSPLTSGYEQYF
DNA: TGTGCCAGCAGTCCATTGACTAGCGGCTACGAGCAGTACTTC

J: TRBJ2-3
D: TRBD2
V: TRBV5-4
size: many
CDR3: CASRPGGAGGTDTQYF
DNA: TGTGCCAGCAGGCCGGGGGGGGCAGGGGGCACAGATACGCAGTATTTT

J: TRBJ1-4
D: NA
V: TRBV4-2
size: NA
CDR3: CASSGARGESNEKLFF
DNA: TGTGCCAGCAGCGGAGCGAGGGGGGAGAGTAATGAAAAACTGTTTTTT